This T cell receptor (beta chain) is from a study of response to subunit inactivated influenza vaccine. The study, taken as a whole, reports: The authors suggested that few new T cells are recruited per seasonal influenza vaccination.

Germline assignment: CDR1 MNHEY and CDR2 SMNVEV (reference sequence). The CDR3 sequence is 12 residues long. Deletions cut 3 bases from V and 5 bases from J, with 7 bases between. This clonotype was counted between two and nine times. The antigen is unknown. TCRdb reprocessed the RT-PCR reads via MiXCR and lists one record per CDR3 protein. This sample has roughly 150,000 distinct CDR3 sequences; about a tenth occur once, and the top ten carry around 12%. The sequence was obtained from a man aged 50-60 years who received an inactivated influenza vaccine. V and J are TRBV27 and TRBJ2-5; the D is unclear. The sequencing here drew on non-naive T cells sorted from PBMCs, taken about 40 days after vaccination. CDR3 bases: TGTGCCAGCAGTTTCTATGGGGAGACCCAGTACTTC. This encodes CASSFYGETQYF.